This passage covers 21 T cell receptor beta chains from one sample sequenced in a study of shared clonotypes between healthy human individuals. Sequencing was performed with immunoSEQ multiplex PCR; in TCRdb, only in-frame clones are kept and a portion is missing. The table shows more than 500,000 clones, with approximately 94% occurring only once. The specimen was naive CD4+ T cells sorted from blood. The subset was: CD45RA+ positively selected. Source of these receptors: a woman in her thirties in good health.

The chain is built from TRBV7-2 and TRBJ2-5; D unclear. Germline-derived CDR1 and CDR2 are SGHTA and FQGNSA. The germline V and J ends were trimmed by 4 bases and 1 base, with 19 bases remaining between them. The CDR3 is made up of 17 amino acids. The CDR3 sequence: CASSSSSIQRFQETQYF. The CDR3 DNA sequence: TGTGCCAGCAGCTCATCCTCCATACAACGCTTCCAAGAGACCCAGTACTTC.

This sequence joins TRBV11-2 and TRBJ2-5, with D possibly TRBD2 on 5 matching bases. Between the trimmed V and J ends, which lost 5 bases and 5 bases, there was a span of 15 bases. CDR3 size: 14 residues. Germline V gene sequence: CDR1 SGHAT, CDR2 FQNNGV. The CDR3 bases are TGTGCCAGCAGCCCTCCCGGGAAGGGTGAGACCCAGTACTTC. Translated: CASSPPGKGETQYF.

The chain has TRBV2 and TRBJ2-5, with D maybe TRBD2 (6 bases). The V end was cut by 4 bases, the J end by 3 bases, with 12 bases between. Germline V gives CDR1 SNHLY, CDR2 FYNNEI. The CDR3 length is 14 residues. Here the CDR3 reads CASSVRPGEETQYF. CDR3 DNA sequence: TGTGCCAGCAGTGTCCGACCGGGAGAAGAGACCCAGTACTTC.

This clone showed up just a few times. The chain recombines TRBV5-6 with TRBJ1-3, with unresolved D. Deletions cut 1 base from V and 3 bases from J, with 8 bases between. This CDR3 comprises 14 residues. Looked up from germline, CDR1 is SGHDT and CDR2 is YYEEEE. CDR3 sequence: CASSLWSGGNTIYF. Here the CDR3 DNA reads TGTGCCAGCAGCTTGTGGAGCGGTGGAAACACCATATATTTT.

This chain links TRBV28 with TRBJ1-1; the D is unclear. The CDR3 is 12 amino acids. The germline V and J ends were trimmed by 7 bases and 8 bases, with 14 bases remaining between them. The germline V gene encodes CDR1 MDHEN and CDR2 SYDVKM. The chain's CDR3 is CASKGSLGEAFF. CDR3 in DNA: TGTGCCAGCAAGGGCAGCCTAGGGGAAGCTTTCTTT.

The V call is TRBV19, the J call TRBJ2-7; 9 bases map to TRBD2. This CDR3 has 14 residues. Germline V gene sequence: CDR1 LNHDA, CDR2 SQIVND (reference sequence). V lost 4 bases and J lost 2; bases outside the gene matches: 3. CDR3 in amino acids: CASSRTSATYEQYF. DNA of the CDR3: TGTGCCAGTAGTAGGACTAGCGCGACCTACGAGCAGTACTTC.

CDR3 in amino acids: CASAGQGNQPQHF. CDR3 bases: TGTGCCAGTGCGGGGCAGGGCAATCAGCCCCAGCATTTT. V usage is TRBV19 and J usage is TRBJ1-5, with a tentative D call TRBD1 (5 bases). Germline CDR1 is LNHDA and CDR2 is SQIVND (reference sequence). Trimming pared 8 bases from V and 2 bases from J, leaving 10 bases between. The CDR3 loop spans 13 amino acids.

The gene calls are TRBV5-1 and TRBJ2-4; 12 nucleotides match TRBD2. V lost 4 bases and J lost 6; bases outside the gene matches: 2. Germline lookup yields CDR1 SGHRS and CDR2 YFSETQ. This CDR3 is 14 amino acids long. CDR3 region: CASSQGLAGNIQYF. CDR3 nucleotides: TGCGCCAGCAGCCAGGGACTAGCGGGAAACATTCAGTACTTC.

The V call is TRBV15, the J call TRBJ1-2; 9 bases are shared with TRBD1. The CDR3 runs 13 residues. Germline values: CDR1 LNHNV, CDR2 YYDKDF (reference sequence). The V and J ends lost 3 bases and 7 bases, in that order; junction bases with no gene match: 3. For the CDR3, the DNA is TGTGCCACCAGCAGTGACAGGGGGTTTGGCTACACCTTC. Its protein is CATSSDRGFGYTF.

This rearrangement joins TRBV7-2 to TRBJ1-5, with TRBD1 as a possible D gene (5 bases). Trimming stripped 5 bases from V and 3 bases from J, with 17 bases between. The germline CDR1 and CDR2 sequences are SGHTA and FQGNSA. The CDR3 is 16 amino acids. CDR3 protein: CASSPTTGTPNQPQHF. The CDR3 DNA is TGTGCCAGCAGCCCAACGACCGGGACCCCCAATCAGCCCCAGCATTTT.

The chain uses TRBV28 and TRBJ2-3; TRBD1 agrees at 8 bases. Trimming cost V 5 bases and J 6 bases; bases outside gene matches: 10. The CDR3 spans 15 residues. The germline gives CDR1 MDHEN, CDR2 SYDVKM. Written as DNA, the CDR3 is TGTGCCAGCAGTCGGAGGACAGGGCAACGGGATACGCAGTATTTT. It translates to CASSRRTGQRDTQYF.

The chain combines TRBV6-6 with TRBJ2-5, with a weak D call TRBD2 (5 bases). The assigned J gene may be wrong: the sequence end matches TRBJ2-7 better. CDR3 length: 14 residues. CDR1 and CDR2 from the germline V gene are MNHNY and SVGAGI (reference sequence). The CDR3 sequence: CASSYQGLVYEQYF. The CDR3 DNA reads TGTGCCAGCAGTTATCAAGGACTGGTCTACGAGCAGTACTTC.

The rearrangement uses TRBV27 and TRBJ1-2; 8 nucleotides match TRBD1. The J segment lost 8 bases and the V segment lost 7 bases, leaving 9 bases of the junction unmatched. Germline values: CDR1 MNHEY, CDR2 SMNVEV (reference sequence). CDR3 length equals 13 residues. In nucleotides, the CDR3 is TGTGCCAGCAACGGACAGGGAGGAACGGGCTACACCTTC. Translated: CASNGQGGTGYTF.

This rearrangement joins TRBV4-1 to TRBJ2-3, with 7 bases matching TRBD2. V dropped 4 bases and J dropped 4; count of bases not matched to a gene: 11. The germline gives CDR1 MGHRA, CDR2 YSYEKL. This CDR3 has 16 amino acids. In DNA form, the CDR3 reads TGCGCCAGCAGCCCGATCGGGGGGAGGGTCCCAGATACGCAGTATTTT. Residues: CASSPIGGRVPDTQYF.

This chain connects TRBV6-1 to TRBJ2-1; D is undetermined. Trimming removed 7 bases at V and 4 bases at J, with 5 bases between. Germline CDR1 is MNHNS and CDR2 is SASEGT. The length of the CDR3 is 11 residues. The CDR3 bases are TGTGCCAGCATCGGGTACAATGAGCAGTTCTTC. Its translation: CASIGYNEQFF.

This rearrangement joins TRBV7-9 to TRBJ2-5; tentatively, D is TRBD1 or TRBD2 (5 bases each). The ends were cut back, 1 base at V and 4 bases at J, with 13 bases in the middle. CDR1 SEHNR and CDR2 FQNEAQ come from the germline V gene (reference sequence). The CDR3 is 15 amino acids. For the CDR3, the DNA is TGTGCCAGCAGCTTAGGGGGGACCATTTCAGAGACCCAGTACTTC. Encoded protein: CASSLGGTISETQYF.

The CDR3 region is CASRTIVAGISYEQYF. The CDR3 DNA sequence: TGTGCCAGCAGAACTATAGTGGCGGGAATTTCCTACGAGCAGTACTTC. The genes are TRBV27 and TRBJ2-7; maybe TRBD2 (6 bases). The germline V gene has CDR1 MNHEY and CDR2 SMNVEV (reference sequence). CDR3 length: 16 amino acids. Between the trimmed V and J ends, which lost 6 bases and 1 base, there was a span of 19 bases.

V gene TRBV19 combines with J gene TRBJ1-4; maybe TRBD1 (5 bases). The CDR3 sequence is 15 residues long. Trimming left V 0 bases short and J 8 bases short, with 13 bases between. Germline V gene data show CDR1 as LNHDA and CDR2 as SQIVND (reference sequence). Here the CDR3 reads CASSIEHGQMEKLFF. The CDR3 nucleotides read TGTGCCAGTAGTATAGAGCACGGACAAATGGAAAAACTGTTTTTT.

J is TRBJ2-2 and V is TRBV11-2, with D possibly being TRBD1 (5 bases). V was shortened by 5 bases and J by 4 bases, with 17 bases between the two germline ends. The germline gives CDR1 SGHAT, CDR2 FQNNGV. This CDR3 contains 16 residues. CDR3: CASSGRGSLSTGELFF. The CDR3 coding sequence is TGTGCCAGCAGCGGTAGGGGCAGTCTGTCCACCGGGGAGCTGTTTTTT.

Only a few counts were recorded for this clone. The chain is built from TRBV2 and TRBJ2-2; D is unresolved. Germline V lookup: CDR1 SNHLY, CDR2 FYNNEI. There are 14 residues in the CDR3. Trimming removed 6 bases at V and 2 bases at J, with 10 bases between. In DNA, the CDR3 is TGTGCCAGCAGAGAGGTCCTAAACACCGGGGAGCTGTTTTTT. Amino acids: CASREVLNTGELFF.

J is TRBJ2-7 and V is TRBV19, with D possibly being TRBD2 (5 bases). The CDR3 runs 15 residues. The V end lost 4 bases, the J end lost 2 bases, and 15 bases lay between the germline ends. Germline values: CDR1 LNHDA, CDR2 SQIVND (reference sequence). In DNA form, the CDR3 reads TGTGCCAGTAGTAACCCGGGCGCTAGCCCCTACGAGCAGTACTTC. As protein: CASSNPGASPYEQYF.